This paragraph reports one TCR beta chain. What it recognizes is unknown. This sample stems from a study of shared clonotypes between healthy human individuals. Study-level results: Larger estimated richness was generally recorded for naive subsets relative to memory subsets. It was the non-shared clonotypes that had lower generation probabilities than clonotypes shared by all four donors. Only a few donors were included, so the genetic and exposure-history diversity represented was limited.

Produced via immunoSEQ multiplex PCR; TCRdb's table is partial and in-frame only. Of about 800,000 clones detected, 96% appear once; the ten largest clones hold 0.2% to 0.25%. This CDR3 has 18 residues. V lost 3 bases to trimming and J lost 3 bases; unmatched junction nucleotides: 8. Germline V lookup: CDR1 SQVTM, CDR2 ANQGSEA. Naive CD8 isolation took CD45RO-negative cells positively selected for CCR7 and excluded terminally differentiated effector memory CD45RA+ cells. This sequence originates from a man aged 25-45 years in good health. Sequenced: naive CD8+ T cells sorted from blood. The chain combines TRBV29-1 with TRBJ2-1, with 16 bases aligning to TRBD2. The DNA for the CDR3 is TGCAGCGTTGAGGGGGGACTAGCGGGAGGGCCCAACTACAATGAGCAGTTCTTC. It translates to CSVEGGLAGGPNYNEQFF.